Following are 9 T cell receptor beta chains from one sample sequenced in a study of radiotherapy plus CTLA-4 blockade in lung cancer. Measured with immunoSEQ multiplex PCR; TCRdb has only the in-frame clones, and not every one. The data hold tens of thousands of clones, with roughly 76% observed a single time. The source was peripheral blood, collected from a patient treated with radiotherapy plus ipilimumab. The receptor set was obtained from a human donor with non-small cell lung cancer whose response to radiotherapy plus ipilimumab could not be evaluated.

This sequence joins TRBV5-1 and TRBJ2-5, with D perhaps TRBD1 (7 bases). CDR1 SGHRS and CDR2 YFSETQ come from the germline V gene. This CDR3 region has 13 residues. V was clipped by 4 bases and J by 4 bases, with 11 bases between them. CDR3 sequence (DNA): TGCGCCAGCAGCGGGCAGGGGGGAGAGACCCAGTACTTC. This gives the protein CASSGQGGETQYF.

This clone was detected only a few times. V and J are TRBV21-1 and TRBJ2-1; the D segment call TRBD1 is taken from the table without a DNA check. TRBV21-1 is annotated as a pseudogene. This CDR3 is 17 amino acids long. As DNA, the CDR3 is TGTGCCAGCAGCAAAGGGGGGATGGGACAGGGCAACAATGAGCAGTTCTTC. Translated, it gives CASSKGGMGQGNNEQFF.

The chain is built from TRBV19 and TRBJ2-5; 9 bases line up with TRBD1. The CDR3 loop spans 14 amino acids. From germline, CDR1 is LNHDA and CDR2 SQIVND (reference sequence). J lost 4 bases, V lost 5 bases, and 5 bases had no gene match. This CDR3 is CASSELDRGETQYF. The CDR3 region has the DNA TGTGCCAGTAGTGAACTGGACAGGGGAGAGACCCAGTACTTC.

The chain links TRBV19 to TRBJ1-6, with D unresolved. The CDR3 covers 16 residues. The germline gives CDR1 LNHDA, CDR2 SQIVND (reference sequence). The germline V and J ends were trimmed by 6 bases and 7 bases, with 19 bases remaining between them. CDR3 sequence (DNA): TGTGCCAGTAGCCTATTTCCGGGAGCTTCCAATTCACCCCTCCACTTT. It translates to CASSLFPGASNSPLHF.

This clone was seen a handful of times. V is TRBV27 and J is TRBJ2-2; D remains unclear. Germline assignment: CDR1 MNHEY and CDR2 SMNVEV (reference sequence). Trimming removed 6 bases from V and 0 bases from J, with 20 bases in between. The CDR3 extends over 18 amino acids. The CDR3 here is CASSKLTWADSNTGELFF. Here the CDR3 DNA reads TGTGCCAGCAGCAAATTAACGTGGGCAGATTCGAACACCGGGGAGCTGTTTTTT.

Note on this clone: Its ends do not fully match the called genes, so a read error is possible. This chain uses TRBV4-3 with TRBJ1-1, with D tentatively TRBD1 (5 bases). There are 12 residues in the CDR3. CDR1 and CDR2 from the germline V gene are LGHNA and YSLEER. The DNA for the CDR3 is TGCGCCAGCAGCCAATCCGGGACTGCAGCTTTCTTT. Encoded protein: CASSQSGTAAFF.

The chain is built from TRBV28 and TRBJ1-1; D is ambiguous. This CDR3 is 12 amino acids long. Germline V gene data show CDR1 as MDHEN and CDR2 as SYDVKM. Trimming took off 3 bases at V and 6 bases at J, with 8 bases between the two ends. CDR3 nucleotide sequence: TGTGCCAGCAGTTTTCGCCCAGCTGAAGCTTTCTTT. Translating it yields CASSFRPAEAFF.

The rearrangement joins TRBV13 to TRBJ2-2, with D possibly matching TRBD2 (7 bases). CDR3 length: 17 amino acids. The V end lost 4 bases, the J end lost 5 bases, and 20 bases lay between the germline ends. Germline assignment: CDR1 PRHDT and CDR2 FYEKMQ (reference sequence). The CDR3 loop reads CASSWGGLGRNTGELFF. In DNA form, the CDR3 reads TGTGCCAGCAGCTGGGGGGGCCTCGGGAGAAATACCGGGGAGCTGTTTTTT.

This chain joins TRBV5-1 and TRBJ2-3, with a possible D match to TRBD2 (6 bases). Trimming took 4 bases from V and 4 from J, leaving 22 bases between them. CDR3 length: 17 residues. CDR1 is SGHRS and CDR2 is YFSETQ in the germline V gene. CDR3 DNA sequence: TGCGCCAGCAGCCCAGTATACAGAGGCGGGGAGGCAGATACGCAGTATTTT. This encodes CASSPVYRGGEADTQYF.